This T cell receptor (beta chain) was sequenced during a study of blood T cell repertoires in COVID-19. Study details: The United States, Italy and Spain provided the acute and convalescent COVID-19 samples. Nucleic acid was either cDNA or gDNA, and it came from T cells, B-cell-depleted T cells, or PBMCs.

CDR3 length equals 15 residues. The ends lost 2 bases at V and 1 base at J; junction bases unmatched: 3. From germline, CDR1 is KGHSH and CDR2 LQKENI. In the original workflow: It was from reference gene primer amplification that nucleated cell counts were estimated. Measured with immunoSEQ multiplex PCR; TCRdb has only the in-frame clones, and not every one. From that table come the V and J calls and clone size; the DNA was used to work out D and trimming. Among over 90,000 clones listed, roughly 76% were seen once. Seattle patients were enrolled during active infection and followed longitudinally. This TCR was sampled from a man older than 75 with COVID-19, enrolled during active disease. The sequencing sample was made of peripheral blood. The rearrangement uses TRBV18 and TRBJ1-1; 8 positions agree with TRBD1. This CDR3 is CASSPNRGENTEAFF. The CDR3 bases are TGTGCCAGCTCACCAAACAGGGGGGAGAACACTGAAGCTTTCTTT.